The present entry profiles one T cell receptor beta chain with its context. The data were taken from a study of OX40 agonist ivuxolimab in advanced cancers. Method: immunoSEQ multiplex PCR; TCRdb's copy keeps in-frame clones and lacks some. Among 60,000 to 85,000 clones, more than 75% were seen once, and the ten largest hold 0.35% to 0.45%. Germline V CDR1 and CDR2: SGHRS, YFSETQ. This CDR3 region has 15 residues. V lost 1 base and J lost 2; bases outside the gene matches: 2. Here the sequenced sample was CD4+ or CD8+ T cells sorted from blood, taken in a trial of the OX40 agonist ivuxolimab. The chain joins TRBV5-1 to TRBJ2-5; TRBD2 matches 10 bases. This receptor was taken from an adult with an advanced solid tumor such as melanoma, head and neck, liver or kidney cancer. The CDR3 DNA follows: TGCGCCAGCAGCTTGACTAGCGGGAAGCAAGAGACCCAGTACTTC. This translates into CASSLTSGKQETQYF.